This TCR beta chain comes out of a study of blood T cells in healthy people across ages. Overall study findings and caveats: A conclusive naive versus antigen-experienced comparison was prevented by the unsorted PBMCs. With donor CMV status unknown, expanded clonotype changes were possibly confounded.

Germline assignment: CDR1 DFQATT and CDR2 SNEGSKA (reference sequence). V was pared by 4 bases and J by 1 base, with 13 bases between. This CDR3 comprises 14 residues. As concerns this clonotype: The antigen remains unidentified.

Primed by a sample-barcoded 5' primer and a J-beta primer mix, a second PCR proceeded for about 7 to 11 cycles. Each cDNA molecule was tagged by a template-switch adaptor that had 12 random nucleotides. One entry per CDR3 protein, called by TCRdb with MiXCR from the 5' RACE reads. The repertoire holds around 710,000 distinct CDR3 sequences, with roughly 44% as singletons. Per sample, a minimum of 6 million PBMCs were isolated. The V gene is TRBV20-1, the J gene TRBJ2-5; D is unclear. The origin of this receptor is a woman in her sixties in good health. The sequenced sample was blood. This CDR3 reads CSATERTTQETQYF. As DNA, the CDR3 is TGCAGTGCTACAGAAAGAACCACCCAAGAGACCCAGTACTTC.